These T cell receptor beta chains were read from a single sample in a study of blood T cells in healthy people across ages. TCRdb fed the 5' RACE reads into MiXCR, producing one record per CDR3 protein. The sample shows 550,000 to 600,000 distinct CDR3 sequences, 25% to 30% of them seen only once. What was sequenced was blood. These receptors were taken from a woman between 65 and 79 years old in good health. The CDR3 runs from the conserved cysteine through the conserved F or W. Fields, in order: clone size, D gene, J gene, V gene, CDR3 DNA, CDR3 protein. The D gene is left open where the match is weak. Not all rows give a size; the values are once, few, many and, for expanded clones, a class.

size: NA
D: TRBD1
J: TRBJ1-5
V: TRBV3-1
DNA: TGTGCCAGCAGCCAGGACAGGGGACGTCAGCCCCAGCATTTT
CDR3: CASSQDRGRQPQHF

size: NA
D: NA
J: TRBJ2-1
V: TRBV11-3
DNA: TGTGCCAGCAGTAGCAGGGGCTCCTACAATGAGCAGTTCTTC
CDR3: CASSSRGSYNEQFF

size: NA
D: TRBD1
J: TRBJ1-4
V: TRBV12-3/TRBV12-4
DNA: TGTGCCAGCAGTCTTGGACAGGGGCTTAATGAAACACTGTTTTTT
CDR3: CASSLGQGLNETLFF

size: NA
D: TRBD1
J: TRBJ1-1
V: TRBV11-2
DNA: TGTGCCAGCAGCTTAGGTTTCAGGGGGCCGAACACTGAAGCTTTCTTT
CDR3: CASSLGFRGPNTEAFF

size: NA
D: TRBD1
J: TRBJ1-1
V: TRBV29-1
DNA: TGCAGCGTAGGGGGAATACCGGGACAGGGGACGGACACTGAAGCTTTCTTT
CDR3: CSVGGIPGQGTDTEAFF

size: few
D: TRBD1
J: TRBJ1-6
V: TRBV5-8
DNA: TGTGCCAGCAGCTGGGGGGACAGTAGCTCCTATAATTCACCCCTCCACTTT
CDR3: CASSWGDSSSYNSPLHF

size: NA
D: NA
J: TRBJ1-4
V: TRBV4-3
DNA: TGCGCCAGCAGCCAAGAGATTAGAGTCGAAGAAAAACTGTTTTTT
CDR3: CASSQEIRVEEKLFF

size: few
D: TRBD2
J: TRBJ2-5
V: TRBV29-1
DNA: TGCAGCGTTGGACTAGCGGGGTCCCCTGGGGAGACCCAGTACTTC
CDR3: CSVGLAGSPGETQYF

size: few
D: TRBD2
J: TRBJ2-3
V: TRBV7-2
DNA: TGTGCCAGCAGCACTGGACTAGCGGTGGGAGATACGCAGTATTTT
CDR3: CASSTGLAVGDTQYF

size: few
D: NA
J: TRBJ2-6
V: TRBV5-5
DNA: TGTGCCAGCAGCTTGGTCCCAGTCTCTGGGGCCAACGTCCTGACTTTC
CDR3: CASSLVPVSGANVLTF

size: few
D: TRBD2
J: TRBJ2-5
V: TRBV2
DNA: TGTGCCAGCAGTGGGGGGACTAGCGGGGCCGAGAAGTTCTTC
CDR3: CASSGGTSGAEKFF

size: NA
D: NA
J: TRBJ2-6
V: TRBV6-6
DNA: TGTGCCAGCAGTTTTGTGAGAGCCAACGTCCTGACTTTC
CDR3: CASSFVRANVLTF

size: NA
D: NA
J: TRBJ1-4
V: TRBV4-3
DNA: TGCGCCAGCAGCCATCACGGTTATAATGAAAAACTGTTTTTT
CDR3: CASSHHGYNEKLFF

size: few
D: TRBD1
J: TRBJ2-1
V: TRBV20-1
DNA: TGCAGTGCTAGGGACAGGTTGAATGAGCAGTTCTTC
CDR3: CSARDRLNEQFF

size: few
D: NA
J: TRBJ1-2
V: TRBV6-2/TRBV6-3
DNA: TGTGCCAGCAGTTACCAGGGCTTCTATGGCTACACCTTC
CDR3: CASSYQGFYGYTF

size: NA
D: NA
J: TRBJ2-5
V: TRBV29-1
DNA: TGCAGCGCCTGCCGGGGCCCAGAGACCCAGTACTTC
CDR3: CSACRGPETQYF